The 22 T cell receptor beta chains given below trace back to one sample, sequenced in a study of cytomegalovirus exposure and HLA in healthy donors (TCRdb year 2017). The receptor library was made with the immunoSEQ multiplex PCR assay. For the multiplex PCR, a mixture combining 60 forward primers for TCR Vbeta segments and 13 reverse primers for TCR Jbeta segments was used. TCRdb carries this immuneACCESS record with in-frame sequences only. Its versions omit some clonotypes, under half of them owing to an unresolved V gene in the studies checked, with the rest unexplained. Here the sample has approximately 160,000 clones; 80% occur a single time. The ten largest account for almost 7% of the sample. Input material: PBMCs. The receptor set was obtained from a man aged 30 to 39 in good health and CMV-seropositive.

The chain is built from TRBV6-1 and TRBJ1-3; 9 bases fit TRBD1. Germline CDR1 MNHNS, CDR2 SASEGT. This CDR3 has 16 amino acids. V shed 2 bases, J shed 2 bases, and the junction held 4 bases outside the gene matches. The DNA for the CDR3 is TGTGCCAGCAGTGAATCGTGGACAGGGGCTGGAAACACCATATATTTT. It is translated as CASSESWTGAGNTIYF.

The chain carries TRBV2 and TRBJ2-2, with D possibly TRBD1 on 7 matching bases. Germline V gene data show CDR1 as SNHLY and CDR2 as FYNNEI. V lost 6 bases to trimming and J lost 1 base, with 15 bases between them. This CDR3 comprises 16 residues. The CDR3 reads CASRGAGQRNTGELFF. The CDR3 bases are TGTGCCAGCAGGGGTGCGGGACAGAGGAACACCGGGGAGCTGTTTTTT.

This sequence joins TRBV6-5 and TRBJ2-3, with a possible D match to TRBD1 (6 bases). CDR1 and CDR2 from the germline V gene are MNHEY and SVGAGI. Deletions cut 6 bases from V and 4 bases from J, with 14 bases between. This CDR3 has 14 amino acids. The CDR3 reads CASSRTGFPDTQYF. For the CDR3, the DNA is TGTGCCAGCAGCCGAACAGGGTTTCCAGATACGCAGTATTTT.

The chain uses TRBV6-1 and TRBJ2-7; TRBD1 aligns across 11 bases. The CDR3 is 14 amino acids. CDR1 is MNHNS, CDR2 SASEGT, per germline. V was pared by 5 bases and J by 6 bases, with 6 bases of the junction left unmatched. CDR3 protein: CASSSRTGGSEQYF. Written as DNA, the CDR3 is TGTGCCAGCAGTTCCCGGACAGGGGGCTCCGAGCAGTACTTC.

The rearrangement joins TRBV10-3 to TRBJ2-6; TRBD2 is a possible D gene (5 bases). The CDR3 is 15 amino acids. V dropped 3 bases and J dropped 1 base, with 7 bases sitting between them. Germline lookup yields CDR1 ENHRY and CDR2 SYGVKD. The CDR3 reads CAISDRGSGANVLTF. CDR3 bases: TGTGCCATCAGTGATCGGGGATCTGGGGCCAACGTCCTGACTTTC.

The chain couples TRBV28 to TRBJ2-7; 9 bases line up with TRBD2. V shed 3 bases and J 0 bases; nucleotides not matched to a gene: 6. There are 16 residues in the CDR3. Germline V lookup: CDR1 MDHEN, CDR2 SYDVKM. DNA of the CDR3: TGTGCCAGCAGTTTTAGCGGGGGACAGAGCTCCTACGAGCAGTACTTC. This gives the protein CASSFSGGQSSYEQYF.

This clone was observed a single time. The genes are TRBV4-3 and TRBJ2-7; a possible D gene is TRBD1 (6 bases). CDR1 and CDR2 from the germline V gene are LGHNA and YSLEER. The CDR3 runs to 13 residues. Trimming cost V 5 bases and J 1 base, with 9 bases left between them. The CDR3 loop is CASSIDRSYEQYF. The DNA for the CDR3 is TGCGCCAGCAGCATAGACAGGTCCTACGAGCAGTACTTC.

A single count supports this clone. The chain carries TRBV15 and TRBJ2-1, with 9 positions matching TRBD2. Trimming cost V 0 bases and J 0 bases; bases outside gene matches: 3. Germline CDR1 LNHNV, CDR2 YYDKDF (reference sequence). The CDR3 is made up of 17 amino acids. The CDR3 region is CATSRDLAGRSYNEQFF. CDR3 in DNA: TGTGCCACCAGCAGAGATCTAGCGGGGCGCTCCTACAATGAGCAGTTCTTC.

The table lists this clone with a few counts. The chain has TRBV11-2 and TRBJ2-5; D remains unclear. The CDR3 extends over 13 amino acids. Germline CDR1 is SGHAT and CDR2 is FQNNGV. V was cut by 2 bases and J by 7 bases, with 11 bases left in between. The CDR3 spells CASSLNSLGTQYF. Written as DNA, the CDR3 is TGTGCCAGCAGCTTAAACAGCCTTGGGACCCAGTACTTC.

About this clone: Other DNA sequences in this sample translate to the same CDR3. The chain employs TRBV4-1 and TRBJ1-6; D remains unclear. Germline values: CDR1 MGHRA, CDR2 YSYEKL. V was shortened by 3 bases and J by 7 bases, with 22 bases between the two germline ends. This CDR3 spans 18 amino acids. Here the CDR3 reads CASSQTRAGISTNSPLHF. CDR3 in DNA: TGCGCCAGCAGCCAGACTAGGGCAGGAATTAGCACGAATTCACCCCTCCACTTT.

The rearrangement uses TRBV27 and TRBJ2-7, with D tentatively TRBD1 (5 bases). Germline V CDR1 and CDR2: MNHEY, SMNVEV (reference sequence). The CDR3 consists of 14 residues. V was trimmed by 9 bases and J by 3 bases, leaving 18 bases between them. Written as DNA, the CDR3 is TGTGCCAGTGGTGGGGCAAGAGATAACTACGAGCAGTACTTC. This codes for CASGGARDNYEQYF.

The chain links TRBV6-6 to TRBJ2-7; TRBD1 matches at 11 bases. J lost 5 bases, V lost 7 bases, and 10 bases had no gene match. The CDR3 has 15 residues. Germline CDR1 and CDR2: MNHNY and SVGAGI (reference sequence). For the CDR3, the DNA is TGTGCCAGCATCGCCCGGACAGGGGGCAGCAACGAGCAGTACTTC. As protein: CASIARTGGSNEQYF.

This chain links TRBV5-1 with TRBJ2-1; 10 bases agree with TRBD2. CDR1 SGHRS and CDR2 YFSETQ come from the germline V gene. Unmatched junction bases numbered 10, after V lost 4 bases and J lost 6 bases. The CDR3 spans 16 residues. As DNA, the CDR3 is TGCGCCAGCAGCCCCACCGGGACTAGCGAGGGCAATGAGCAGTTCTTC. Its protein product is CASSPTGTSEGNEQFF.

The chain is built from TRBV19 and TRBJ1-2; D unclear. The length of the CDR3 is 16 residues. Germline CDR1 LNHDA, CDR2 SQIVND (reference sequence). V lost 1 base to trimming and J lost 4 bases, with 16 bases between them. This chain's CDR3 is CASSIAGPEAGYGYTF. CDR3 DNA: TGTGCCAGTAGTATAGCTGGCCCCGAGGCGGGCTATGGCTACACCTTC.

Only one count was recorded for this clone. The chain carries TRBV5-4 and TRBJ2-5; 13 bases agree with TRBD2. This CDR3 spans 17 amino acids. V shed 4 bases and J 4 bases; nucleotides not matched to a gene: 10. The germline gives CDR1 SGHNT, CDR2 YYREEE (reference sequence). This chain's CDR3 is CASSRGTSGANRETQYF. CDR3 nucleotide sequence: TGTGCCAGCAGCCGGGGGACTAGCGGGGCCAATCGAGAGACCCAGTACTTC.

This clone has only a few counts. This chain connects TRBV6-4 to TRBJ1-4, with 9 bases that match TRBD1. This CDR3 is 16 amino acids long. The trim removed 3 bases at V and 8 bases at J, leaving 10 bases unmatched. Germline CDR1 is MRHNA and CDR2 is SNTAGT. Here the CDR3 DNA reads TGTGCCAGCAGTGAAGGCTCCGGACAGGGGTCGGAAAAACTGTTTTTT. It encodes CASSEGSGQGSEKLFF.

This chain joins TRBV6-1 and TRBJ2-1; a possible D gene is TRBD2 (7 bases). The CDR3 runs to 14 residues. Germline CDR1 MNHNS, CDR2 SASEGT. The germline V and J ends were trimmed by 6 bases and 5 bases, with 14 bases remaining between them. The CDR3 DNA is TGTGCCAGCAGGTGGGGGGGCCGGGACAATGAGCAGTTCTTC. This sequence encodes CASRWGGRDNEQFF.

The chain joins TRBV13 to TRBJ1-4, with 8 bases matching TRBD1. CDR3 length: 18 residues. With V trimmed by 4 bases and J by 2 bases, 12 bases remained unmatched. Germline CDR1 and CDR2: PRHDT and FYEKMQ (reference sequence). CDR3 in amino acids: CASSSRQGLMSTNEKLFF. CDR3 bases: TGTGCCAGCAGCTCCAGACAGGGGCTTATGAGCACTAATGAAAAACTGTTTTTT.

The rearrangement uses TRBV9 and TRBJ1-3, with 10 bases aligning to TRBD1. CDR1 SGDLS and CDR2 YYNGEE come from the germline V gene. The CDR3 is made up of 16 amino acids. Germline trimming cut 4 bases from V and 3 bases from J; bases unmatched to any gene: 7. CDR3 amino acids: CASSLLTGGVGNTIYF. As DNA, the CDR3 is TGTGCCAGCAGCCTCTTGACAGGGGGCGTTGGAAACACCATATATTTT.

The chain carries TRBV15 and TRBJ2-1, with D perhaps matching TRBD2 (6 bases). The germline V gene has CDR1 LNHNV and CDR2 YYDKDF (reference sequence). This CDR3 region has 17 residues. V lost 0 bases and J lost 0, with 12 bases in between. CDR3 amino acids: CATSRDSGGRSYNEQFF. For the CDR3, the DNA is TGTGCCACCAGCAGAGATTCAGGAGGGCGCTCCTACAATGAGCAGTTCTTC.

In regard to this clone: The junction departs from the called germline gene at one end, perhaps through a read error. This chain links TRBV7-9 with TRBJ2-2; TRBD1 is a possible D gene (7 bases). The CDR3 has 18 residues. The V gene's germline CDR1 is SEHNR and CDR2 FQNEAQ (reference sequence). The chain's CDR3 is CSSSFPRNRQGGTGELFF. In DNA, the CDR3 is TGTTCCAGCAGCTTTCCGAGAAATCGACAGGGAGGCACCGGGGAGCTGTTTTTT.

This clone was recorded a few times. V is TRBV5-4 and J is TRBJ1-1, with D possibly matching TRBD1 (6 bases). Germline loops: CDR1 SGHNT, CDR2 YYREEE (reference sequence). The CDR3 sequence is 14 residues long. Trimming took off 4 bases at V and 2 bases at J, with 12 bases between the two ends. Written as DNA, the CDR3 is TGTGCCAGCAGCCTCGGACAGACAAACACTGAAGCTTTCTTT. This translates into CASSLGQTNTEAFF.